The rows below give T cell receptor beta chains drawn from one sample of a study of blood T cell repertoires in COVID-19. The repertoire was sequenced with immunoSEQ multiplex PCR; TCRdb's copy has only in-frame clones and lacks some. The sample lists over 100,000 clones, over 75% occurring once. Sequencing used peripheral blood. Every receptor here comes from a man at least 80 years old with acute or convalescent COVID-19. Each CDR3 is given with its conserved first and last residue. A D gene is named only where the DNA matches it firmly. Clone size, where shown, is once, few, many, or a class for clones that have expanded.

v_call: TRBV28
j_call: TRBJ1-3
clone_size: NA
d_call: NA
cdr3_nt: TGTGCCAGCAGTCGTCCCGGGGGGTCTGGAAACACCATATATTTT
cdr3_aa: CASSRPGGSGNTIYF

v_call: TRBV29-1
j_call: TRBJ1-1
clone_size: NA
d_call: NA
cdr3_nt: TGCAGCGGCACACATTCGAACACTGAAGCTTTCTTT
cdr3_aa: CSGTHSNTEAFF

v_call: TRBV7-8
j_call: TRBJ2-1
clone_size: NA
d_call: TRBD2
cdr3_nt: TGTGCCAGCAGCTTAGCGCCGAGCGGGGCTTCCTACAATGAGCAGTTCTTC
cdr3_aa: CASSLAPSGASYNEQFF

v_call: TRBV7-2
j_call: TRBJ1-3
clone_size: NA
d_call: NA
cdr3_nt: TGTGCCAGCAGCCCAGTGTCTAGCGGAAACACCATATATTTT
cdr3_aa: CASSPVSSGNTIYF

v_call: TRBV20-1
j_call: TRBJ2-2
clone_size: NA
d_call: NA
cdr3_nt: TGCAGTGCAAGTACAGACACCGGGGAGCTGTTTTTT
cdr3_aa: CSASTDTGELFF

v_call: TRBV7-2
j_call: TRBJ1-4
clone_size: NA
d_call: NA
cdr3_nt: TGTGCCAGCAGCTTAGCGAACCCACACCTAACTAATGAAAAACTGTTTTTT
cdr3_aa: CASSLANPHLTNEKLFF

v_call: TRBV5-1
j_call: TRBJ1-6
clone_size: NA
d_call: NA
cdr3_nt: TGCGCCAGCAGCTTGGGAGGGCAGGGGCTTTCACCCCTCCACTTT
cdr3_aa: CASSLGGQGLSPLHF

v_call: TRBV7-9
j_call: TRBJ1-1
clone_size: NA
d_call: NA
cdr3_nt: TGTGCCAGCAGCCCAACAAGAAAATCCACTGAAGCTTTCTTT
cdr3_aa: CASSPTRKSTEAFF

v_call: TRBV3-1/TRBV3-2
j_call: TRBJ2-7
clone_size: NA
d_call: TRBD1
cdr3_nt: TGTGCCAGCAGCCCAGAGGTCAGGGGGTCCCCCTACGAGCAGTACTTC
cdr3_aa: CASSPEVRGSPYEQYF

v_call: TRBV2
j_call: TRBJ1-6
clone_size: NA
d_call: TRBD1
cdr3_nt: TGTGCCAGCAAAGTAGGCGGACAGGGGGATAATTCACCCCTCCACTTT
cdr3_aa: CASKVGGQGDNSPLHF

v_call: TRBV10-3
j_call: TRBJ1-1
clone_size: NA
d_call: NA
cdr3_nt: TGTGCCATCAGTGAGTCGTTGACAGGGAACACTGAAGCTTTCTTT
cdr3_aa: CAISESLTGNTEAFF

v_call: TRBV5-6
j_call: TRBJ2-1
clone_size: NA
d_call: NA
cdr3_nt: TGTGCCAGCAGCTTGGCGGAACAGTACCATGAGCAGTTCTTC
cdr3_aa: CASSLAEQYHEQFF

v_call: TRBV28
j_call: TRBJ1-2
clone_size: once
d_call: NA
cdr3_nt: TGTGCCAGCAGGGGCGGGGGGCCATACCACTATGGCTACACCTTC
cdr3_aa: CASRGGGPYHYGYTF

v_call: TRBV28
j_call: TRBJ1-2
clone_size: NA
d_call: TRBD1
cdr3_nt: TGTGCCAGCAGTTTTCGGGACAGCTATGGCTACACCTTC
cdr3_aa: CASSFRDSYGYTF

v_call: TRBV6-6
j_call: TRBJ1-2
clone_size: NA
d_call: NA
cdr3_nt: TGTGCCAGCAGTTACCCTCCGGGGACAAGCTATGGCTACACCTTC
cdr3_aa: CASSYPPGTSYGYTF

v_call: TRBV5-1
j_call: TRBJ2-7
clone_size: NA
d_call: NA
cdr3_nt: TGCGCCAGCAGCTTAGACCCCGGGGCCTACGAGCAGTACTTC
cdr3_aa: CASSLDPGAYEQYF

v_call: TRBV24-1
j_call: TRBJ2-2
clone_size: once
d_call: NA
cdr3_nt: TGTGCCACCAGTGATTTGACTAGTCGTACCGGGGAGCTGTTTTTT
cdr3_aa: CATSDLTSRTGELFF

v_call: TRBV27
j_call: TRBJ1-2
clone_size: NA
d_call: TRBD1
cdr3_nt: TGTGCCAGCAGGTCGACCACAGGGGCAGGGTGGATCGGCTACACCTTC
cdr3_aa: CASRSTTGAGWIGYTF

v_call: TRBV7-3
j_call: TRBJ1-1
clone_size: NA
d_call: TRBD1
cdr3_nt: TGTGCCAGCAGCTCTCAGGGGGAGACTGAAGCTTTCTTT
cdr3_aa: CASSSQGETEAFF

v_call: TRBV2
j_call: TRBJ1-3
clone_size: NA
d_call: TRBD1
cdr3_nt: TGTGCCAGCAGTGAAGGGGGACAGGGCGTCTCTGGAAACACCATATATTTT
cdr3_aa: CASSEGGQGVSGNTIYF

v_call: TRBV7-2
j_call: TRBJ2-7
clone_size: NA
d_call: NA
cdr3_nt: TGTGCCAGCAGCTTAGGTGGAGCGGGCCCCTACGAGCAGTACTTC
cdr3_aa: CASSLGGAGPYEQYF

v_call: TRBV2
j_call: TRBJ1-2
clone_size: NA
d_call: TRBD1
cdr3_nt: TGTGCCAGCAGCCTACAGGGGGCGGATGGCTACACCTTC
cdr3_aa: CASSLQGADGYTF

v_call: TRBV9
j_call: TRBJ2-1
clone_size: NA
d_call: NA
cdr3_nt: TGTGCCAGCAGCATCCTACAGGGATCGGGCTCCTACAATGAGCAGTTCTTC
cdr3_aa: CASSILQGSGSYNEQFF

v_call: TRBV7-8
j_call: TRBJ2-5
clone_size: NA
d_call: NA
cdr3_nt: TGTGCCAGCAGCTCACGGCCAGAGGGAGAGACCCAGTACTTC
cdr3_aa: CASSSRPEGETQYF

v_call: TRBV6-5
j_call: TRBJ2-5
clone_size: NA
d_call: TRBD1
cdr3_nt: TGTGCCAGCAGTTACCTACAGGGGGCAGGGACCCAGTACTTC
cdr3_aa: CASSYLQGAGTQYF

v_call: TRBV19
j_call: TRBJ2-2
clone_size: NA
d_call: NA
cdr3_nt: TGTGCCAGTAGTACCCCCACGAACACCGGGGAGCTGTTTTTT
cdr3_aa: CASSTPTNTGELFF

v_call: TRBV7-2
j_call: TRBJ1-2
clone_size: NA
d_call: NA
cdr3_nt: TGTGCCAGCAGCTTAATGATAGACAGGTTGGGGTACACCTTC
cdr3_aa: CASSLMIDRLGYTF

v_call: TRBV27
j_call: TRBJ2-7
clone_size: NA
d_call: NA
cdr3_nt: TGTGCCAGCAGTTTTAAATATGGCGGAAGCTCCTACGAGCAGTACTTC
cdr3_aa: CASSFKYGGSSYEQYF

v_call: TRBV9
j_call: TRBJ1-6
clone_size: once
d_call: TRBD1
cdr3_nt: TGTGCCAGCAGCGTAGGAAGGGGGCAGGATTCACCCCTCCACTTT
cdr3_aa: CASSVGRGQDSPLHF

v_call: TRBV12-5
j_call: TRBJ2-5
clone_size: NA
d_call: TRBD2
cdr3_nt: TGTGCTAGTGGTTTTAATGGCGGGGGGGTCACCCAAGAGACCCAGTACTTC
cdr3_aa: CASGFNGGGVTQETQYF

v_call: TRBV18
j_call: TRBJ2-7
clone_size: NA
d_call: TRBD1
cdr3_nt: TGTGCCAGCTCACAAAGACAGGGGGGATCCTACGAGCAGTACTTC
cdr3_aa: CASSQRQGGSYEQYF

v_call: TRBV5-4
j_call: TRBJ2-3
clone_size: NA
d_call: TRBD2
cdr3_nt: TGTGCCAGCAGCTTGACTAGCGGGGGGTCTGGTACGCAGTATTTT
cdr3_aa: CASSLTSGGSGTQYF

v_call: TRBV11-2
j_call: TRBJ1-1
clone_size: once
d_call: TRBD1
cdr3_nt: TGTGCCAGCAGCTTACAAGGGACAGGGTCCTGGAACACTGAAGCTTTCTTT
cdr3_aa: CASSLQGTGSWNTEAFF

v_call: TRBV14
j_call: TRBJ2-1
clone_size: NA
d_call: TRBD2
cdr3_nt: TGTGCCAGCAGCCCGGTACTAGCGGCCTACAATGAGCAGTTCTTC
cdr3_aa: CASSPVLAAYNEQFF

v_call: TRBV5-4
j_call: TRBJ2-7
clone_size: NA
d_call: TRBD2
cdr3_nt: TGTGCCAGCAGCTCGAGACTAGCGGGAAGGGACTACGAGCAGTACTTC
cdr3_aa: CASSSRLAGRDYEQYF

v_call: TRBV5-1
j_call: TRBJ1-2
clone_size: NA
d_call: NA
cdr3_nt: TGCGCCAGCAGCTTCGGGGGGCAGGGGTATGGCTACACCTTC
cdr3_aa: CASSFGGQGYGYTF

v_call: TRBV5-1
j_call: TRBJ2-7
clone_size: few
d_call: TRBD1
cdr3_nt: TGCGCCAGCAGCTTGGCGCCAGGGGGTGAGCAGTACTTC
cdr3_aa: CASSLAPGGEQYF

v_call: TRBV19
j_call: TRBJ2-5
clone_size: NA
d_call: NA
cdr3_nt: TGTGCCAGTAGTATAATGCACGGGAAAGAGACCCAGTACTTC
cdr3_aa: CASSIMHGKETQYF

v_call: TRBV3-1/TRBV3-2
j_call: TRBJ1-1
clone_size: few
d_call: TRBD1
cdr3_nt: TGTGCCAGCAGCCGTGGGACAGCCAGCCCACCGAACACTGAAGCTTTCTTT
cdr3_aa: CASSRGTASPPNTEAFF

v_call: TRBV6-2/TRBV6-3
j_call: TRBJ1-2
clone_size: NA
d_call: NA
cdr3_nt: TGTGCCAGCAGTTACTCGACAAAGACCTGGAACCACTACACCTTC
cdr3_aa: CASSYSTKTWNHYTF

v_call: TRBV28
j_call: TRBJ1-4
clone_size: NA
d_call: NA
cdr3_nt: TGTGCCAGCAGTTCCCTCCCAACCTCTTCGACAGGAAAACTGTTTTTT
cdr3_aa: CASSSLPTSSTGKLFF

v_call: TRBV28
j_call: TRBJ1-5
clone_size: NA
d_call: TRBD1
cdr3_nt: TGTGCCAGCAGTTTCCGGACAGGGCTCTCTCCGCATTTT
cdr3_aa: CASSFRTGLSPHF

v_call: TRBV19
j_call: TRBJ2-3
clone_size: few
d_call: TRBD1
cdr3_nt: TGTGCCAGTAGTGGGGACAGGGAAGATACGCAGTATTTT
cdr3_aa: CASSGDREDTQYF

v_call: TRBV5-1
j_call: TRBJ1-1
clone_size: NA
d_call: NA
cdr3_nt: TGCGCCAGCAGCCCCATCGGGGGGAACACTGAAGCTTTCTTT
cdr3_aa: CASSPIGGNTEAFF

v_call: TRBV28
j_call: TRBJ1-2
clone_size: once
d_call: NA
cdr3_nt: TGTGCCAGCAGTTCGAACTATGGCTACACCTTC
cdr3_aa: CASSSNYGYTF

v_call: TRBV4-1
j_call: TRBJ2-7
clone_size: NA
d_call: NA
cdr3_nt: TGCGCCAGCAGCCACGGACAAGCCTACGAGCAGTACTTC
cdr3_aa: CASSHGQAYEQYF

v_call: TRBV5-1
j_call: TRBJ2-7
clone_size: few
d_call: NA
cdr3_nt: TGCGCCAGCAGCCAGGGACAACCACCCTACGAGCAGTACTTC
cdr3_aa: CASSQGQPPYEQYF

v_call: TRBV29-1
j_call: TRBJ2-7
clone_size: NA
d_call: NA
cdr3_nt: TGCAGCGTTGCCCAGGGCTACGAGCAGTACTTC
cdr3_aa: CSVAQGYEQYF

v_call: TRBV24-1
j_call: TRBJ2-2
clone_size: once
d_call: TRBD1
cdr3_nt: TGTGCCACCCAGGGACAGGGAATAGGGGAGCTGTTTTTT
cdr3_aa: CATQGQGIGELFF

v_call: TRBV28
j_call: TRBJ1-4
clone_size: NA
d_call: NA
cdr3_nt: TGTGCCAGCAGTCCTCTTACAGGGTCTAATGAAAAACTGTTTTTT
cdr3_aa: CASSPLTGSNEKLFF

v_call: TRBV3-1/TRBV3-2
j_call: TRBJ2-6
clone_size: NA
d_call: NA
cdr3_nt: TGTGCCAGCAGCCTACGGAGGGGCGCCGCCTTCTCTGGGGCCAACGTCCTGACTTTC
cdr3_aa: CASSLRRGAAFSGANVLTF

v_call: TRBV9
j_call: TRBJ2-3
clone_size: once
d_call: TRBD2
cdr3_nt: TGTGCCAGCAGCGAGTTGGGACTAGCGAGTACAGATACGCAGTATTTT
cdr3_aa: CASSELGLASTDTQYF

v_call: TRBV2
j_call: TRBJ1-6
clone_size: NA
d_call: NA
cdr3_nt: TGTGCCAGCAGTGAAGCACACGTGGTTGATTCACCCCTCCACTTT
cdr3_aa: CASSEAHVVDSPLHF

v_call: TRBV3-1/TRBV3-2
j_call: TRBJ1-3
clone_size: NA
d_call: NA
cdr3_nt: TGTGCCAGCAGCCAAGGAGGTCGCAGCTCTGGAAACACCATATATTTT
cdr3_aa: CASSQGGRSSGNTIYF

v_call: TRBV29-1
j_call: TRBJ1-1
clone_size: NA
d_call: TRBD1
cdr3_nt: TGCAGCGCCCCGGGACAGGGGACGTTCACTGAAGCTTTCTTT
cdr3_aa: CSAPGQGTFTEAFF